The present T cell receptor beta chain was sequenced within a study of identical twins. General study points: Weaker excess twin sharing was seen among beta out-of-frame sequences. Zero-insertion analyses could be partly confounded by invariant MAIT and iNKT cells.

Trimming removed 4 bases from V and 3 bases from J, with 8 bases in between. The CDR3 sequence is 12 residues long. CDR1 is SGHRS and CDR2 is YFSETQ in the germline V gene. This clonotype was counted at least ten times. The target antigen is unknown. One entry per CDR3 protein, called by TCRdb with MiXCR from the 5' RACE reads. The sample lists fewer than 650,000 distinct CDR3 sequences, about 7% occurring once. These same records also appear under a second study, on yellow fever vaccine responses in identical twins.

The rearrangement joins TRBV5-1 to TRBJ2-7; D unresolved. Sequences were obtained from PBMCs. The clonotype comes from a young woman in good health. The DNA for the CDR3 is TGCGCCAGCAGCCCAGAAGGCTACGAGCAGTACTTC. As protein: CASSPEGYEQYF.